The next 5 T cell receptor beta chains were all read from a single sample in a study of early T cells in non-severe SARS-CoV-2 infection. From the 5' RACE reads, TCRdb called clonotypes with MiXCR, one entry per CDR3 protein. Here the sample spans some 76,000 distinct CDR3 sequences, roughly 15% being singletons. The sequencing input was whole blood. These TCRs come from an adult who was a healthcare worker with PCR-confirmed SARS-CoV-2 infection or an uninfected control (not recorded which).

This clonotype occurred a few times. The CDR3, as DNA: TGTGCCAGCAGTTGGGACATGCCCTACGAGCAGTACTTC. Translating it yields CASSWDMPYEQYF. V and J are TRBV11-1 and TRBJ2-7; TRBD1 might be the D (6 bases). In germline, CDR1 is SGHAT, CDR2 FQDESV (reference sequence). Trimming pared 6 bases from V and 2 bases from J, leaving 11 bases between. The length of the CDR3 is 13 residues.

Many counts were recorded for this clonotype. The V and J genes are TRBV28 and TRBJ1-6; perhaps TRBD1 as D (5 bases). V was cut by 2 bases and J by 11 bases, with 7 bases left in between. The germline V gene encodes CDR1 MDHEN and CDR2 SYDVKM. CDR3 length: 12 amino acids. The CDR3 loop is CASSLVRAPLHF. Written as DNA, the CDR3 is TGTGCCAGCAGTTTAGTCAGGGCACCCCTCCACTTT.

This clonotype occurred many times. The chain employs TRBV28 and TRBJ1-1; D is unclear. CDR3 length equals 14 residues. V shed 3 bases and J shed 2 bases, with 10 bases lying between them. CDR1 is MDHEN and CDR2 is SYDVKM in the germline V gene. CDR3 coding DNA: TGTGCCAGCAGTTTGAGAGCCTATAACACTGAAGCTTTCTTT. The encoded protein is CASSLRAYNTEAFF.

A single count supports this clonotype. The chain has TRBV28 and TRBJ2-7; possible D gene TRBD1, 5 bases. CDR1 and CDR2 (germline): MDHEN, SYDVKM. This CDR3 spans 12 amino acids. Trimming stripped 7 bases from V and 1 base from J, with 8 bases between. The CDR3 DNA sequence: TGTGCCAGCACCCGACAGTCCTACGAGCAGTACTTC. Translating gives CASTRQSYEQYF.

The chain is built from TRBV27 and TRBJ2-1; 8 positions agree with TRBD2. CDR1 is MNHEY and CDR2 is SMNVEV in the germline V gene (reference sequence). V dropped 5 bases and J dropped 3; count of bases not matched to a gene: 6. The CDR3 is 15 residues long. As DNA, the CDR3 is TGTGCCAGCAGTGTCCCGGGGGGGATCTACAATGAGCAGTTCTTC. This gives the protein CASSVPGGIYNEQFF.